These 15 T cell receptor beta chains originate from one sample sequenced in a study of CD8 T cells in Susac syndrome. Random hexamers were used to reverse transcribe an amount of about 0.45 to 1 ug RNA. From the immunoSEQ multiplex PCR reads, TCRdb called clonotypes with MiXCR, one entry per CDR3 protein. The data hold approximately 94,000 distinct CDR3 sequences, with approximately 95% observed a single time. Sequenced material: CD8+ T cells from PBMCs. The receptors originated from a human donor with Susac syndrome.

The chain uses TRBV25-1 and TRBJ1-1; TRBD1 aligns across 7 bases. This CDR3 has 13 amino acids. V shed 2 bases and J 7 bases; nucleotides not matched to a gene: 4. CDR1 MGHDK and CDR2 SYGVNS come from the germline V gene. The CDR3 spells CASSENRGIEAFF. In nucleotides, the CDR3 is TGTGCCAGCAGTGAAAACAGGGGTATTGAAGCTTTCTTT.

The chain uses TRBV20-1 and TRBJ2-5; TRBD2 matches 11 bases. The CDR3 runs to 16 residues. In germline, CDR1 is DFQATT, CDR2 SNEGSKA (reference sequence). Trimming took 5 bases from V and 5 from J; bases not matched to a gene: 13. CDR3 residues: CSAWPGLAELLETQYF. CDR3 DNA: TGCAGTGCTTGGCCGGGACTAGCGGAACTACTGGAGACCCAGTACTTC.

The rearrangement links TRBV20-1 to TRBJ2-1; a possible D gene is TRBD2 (5 bases). Trimming cost V 3 bases and J 8 bases, with 11 bases left between them. This CDR3 comprises 12 residues. CDR1 is DFQATT, CDR2 SNEGSKA, per germline (reference sequence). This CDR3 reads CSARALDDEQFF. Written as DNA, the CDR3 is TGCAGTGCTAGGGCACTAGACGATGAGCAGTTCTTC.

The chain joins TRBV29-1 to TRBJ2-3; possibly TRBD1 for D (5 bases). V was trimmed by 4 bases and J by 6 bases, leaving 14 bases between them. The CDR3 runs 13 residues. From germline, CDR1 is SQVTM and CDR2 ANQGSEA. In DNA, the CDR3 is TGCAGCGTTGCTTCAGGGTCCGTGGATACGCAGTATTTT. Translation: CSVASGSVDTQYF.

The chain has TRBV5-1 and TRBJ2-1; 8 nucleotides agree with TRBD2. Losses at the gene ends were 5 bases for V and 6 bases for J; bases not matched to a gene: 16. This CDR3 is built from 17 residues. Germline values: CDR1 SGHRS, CDR2 YFSETQ. CDR3 DNA sequence: TGCGCCAGCAGAGGGATATACAGCGGGGGCGATAGCAATGAGCAGTTCTTC. Translating it yields CASRGIYSGGDSNEQFF. The full variable domain, its missing parts supplied by reference TRBV5-1 and TRBJ2-1, is KAGVTQTPRYLIKTRGQQVTLSCSPISGHRSVSWYQQTPGQGLQFLFEYFSETQRNKGNFPGRFSGRQFSNSRSEMNVSTLELGDSALYLCASRGIYSGGDSNEQFFGPGTRLTVL.

The V and J genes are TRBV13 and TRBJ2-7; D is undetermined. V was clipped by 5 bases and J by 7 bases, with 15 bases between them. The CDR3 has 13 residues. In germline, CDR1 is PRHDT, CDR2 FYEKMQ (reference sequence). The CDR3 DNA reads as TGTGCCAGCAGCCAACCACCCGGTTTTGAGCAGTACTTC. This sequence encodes CASSQPPGFEQYF.

V usage is TRBV7-9 and J usage is TRBJ1-3, with D unresolved. With 5 bases removed from V and 2 bases from J, the gap between germline ends came to 13 bases. The V gene's germline CDR1 is SEHNR and CDR2 FQNEAQ (reference sequence). CDR3 size: 15 residues. This CDR3 is CASSLWRPAGNTIYF. The CDR3 nucleotides read TGTGCCAGCAGCCTGTGGCGTCCCGCTGGAAACACCATATATTTT. Based on the CDR3 plus reference TRBV7-9 and TRBJ1-3, the full variable domain is DTGVSQNPRHKITKRGQNVTFRCDPISEHNRLYWYRQTLGQGPEFLTYFQNEAQLEKSRLLSDRFSAERPKGSFSTLEIQRTEQGDSAMYLCASSLWRPAGNTIYFGEGSWLTVV.

The rearrangement uses TRBV29-1 and TRBJ1-2; the match to TRBD1 covers 10 bases. CDR1 is SQVTM, CDR2 ANQGSEA, per germline. The CDR3 spans 12 residues. V dropped 4 bases and J dropped 6; count of bases not matched to a gene: 2. As DNA, the CDR3 is TGCAGCGTTGGACAGGGGGCAAATGGCTACACCTTC. Its protein product is CSVGQGANGYTF.

This chain links TRBV12-3 or TRBV12-4 with TRBJ2-1; 10 positions match TRBD1. V trimming: 3 bases; J trimming: 9 bases; junction bases outside the gene matches: 8. The CDR3 runs to 15 residues. The CDR3 protein is CASSFPGTGDREQFF. In DNA, the CDR3 is TGTGCCAGCAGTTTCCCCGGGACAGGGGATCGTGAGCAGTTCTTC.

J is TRBJ2-2 and V is TRBV2, with 7 positions matching TRBD1. J lost 8 bases, V lost 7 bases, and 13 bases had no gene match. The CDR3 sequence is 15 residues long. Germline V CDR1 and CDR2: SNHLY, FYNNEI. DNA for the CDR3: TGTGCCAGCAAGCTTCAGACAGGGTTTTCAGGGGAGCTGTTTTTT. Amino acids: CASKLQTGFSGELFF.

The rearrangement joins TRBV9 to TRBJ2-1; D might be TRBD2 (6 bases). The V and J ends lost 0 bases and 6 bases respectively, with 7 bases between them. This CDR3 region has 13 residues. The germline CDR1 and CDR2 sequences are SGDLS and YYNGEE. The CDR3 DNA reads TGTGCCAGCAGCGTAGGGGGGGTCAATGAGCAGTTCTTC. Translating it yields CASSVGGVNEQFF.

V usage is TRBV28 and J usage is TRBJ2-5; 13 nucleotides line up with TRBD2. From germline, CDR1 is MDHEN and CDR2 SYDVKM. The CDR3 is 15 amino acids. The trim removed 4 bases at V and 5 bases at J, leaving 4 bases unmatched. CDR3 residues: CASSSGTSGIETQYF. CDR3 sequence (DNA): TGTGCCAGCAGTTCCGGGACTAGCGGGATTGAGACCCAGTACTTC.

In DNA form, the CDR3 reads TGCGCCAGCAGCCTTCCGGGAGCGAACACTGAAGCTTTCTTT. It encodes CASSLPGANTEAFF. This sequence joins TRBV4-1 and TRBJ1-1; unclear D gene. The CDR3 runs 14 residues. Deletions cut 4 bases from V and 1 base from J, with 10 bases between. Germline loops: CDR1 MGHRA, CDR2 YSYEKL.

The chain has TRBV12-3 or TRBV12-4 and TRBJ1-2; a possible D gene is TRBD1 (5 bases). This CDR3 is 15 amino acids long. Trimming cost V 8 bases and J 0 bases, with 16 bases left between them. The CDR3, as DNA: TGTGCCAGCGAGGTCTCAGGGTCGGCTAACTATGGCTACACCTTC. Its translation: CASEVSGSANYGYTF.

The chain employs TRBV13 and TRBJ2-3; 8 nucleotides line up with TRBD2. This CDR3 has 16 amino acids. J gave up 4 bases and V 3 bases, and 9 bases lay outside the gene matches. Germline V lookup: CDR1 PRHDT, CDR2 FYEKMQ (reference sequence). The CDR3 protein is CASSFIQRGSPDTQYF. The CDR3 DNA sequence: TGTGCCAGCAGCTTTATCCAGCGGGGGTCACCAGATACGCAGTATTTT. The whole variable domain, remainder taken from reference TRBV13 and TRBJ2-3, is AAGVIQSPRHLIKEKRETATLKCYPIPRHDTVYWYQQGPGQDPQFLISFYEKMQSDKGSIPDRFSAQQFSDYHSELNMSSLELGDSALYFCASSFIQRGSPDTQYFGPGTRLTVL.